This record looks at one T cell receptor (beta chain) sequence and its context. This receptor's antigen is unknown. Base qualities were left out, and no much larger clone turns up one base away. The record originates from a study of shared clonotypes between healthy human individuals (dated by TCRdb to the early 2020s). Regarding the study in general: The cohort comprised a couple of women and a few men aged 18 to 49 years. To estimate repertoire size and how much clonotype sharing occurs between individuals, the study deeply sequenced the blood TCR repertoires of five or six healthy adults. For each donor, CD4 naive and CD4 memory were each given three plates, CD8 naive was given two plates, and CD8 memory was given one plate. To increase sequencing depth and limit assay-specific biases, TCR repertoire library preparation and sequencing were carried out by different laboratories using diverse techniques. Per donor, leukapheresis produced somewhere between about 0.9 and 9.5 billion PBMCs.

The CDR3 spans 15 residues, from the cysteine through the phenylalanine. Of all the DNA, just the CDR3 is kept, 45 bases in frame from base 1. At the junction V is shortened by 1 base and J by 2 bases, with 12 bases in between. From a lookup of the germline V gene, CDR1 and CDR2 are MDHEN and SYDVKM. CD8 naive samples consisted of CD45RO-negative cells that were positively selected for CCR7, yielding a CD45RA+CCR7+ population without TemRA cells. Donors were healthy HIV-negative adults with no recently reported acute infections or vaccinations. All donors were Caucasian adults living in Nashville, Tennessee, USA. Blood was collected by leukapheresis, and PBMCs were isolated by Ficoll-Histopaque density gradient centrifugation and then cryopreserved in liquid nitrogen vapor phase. Analytical flow cytometry was used to check the purity and quantity of each magnetically sorted T cell population. Genomic DNA was isolated from each sorted fraction and quantified by UV absorbance on a Nanodrop 2000c.

Using the deep immunoSEQ assay, TCR CDR3 regions were amplified from genomic DNA by multiplex PCR. For each cell subset, the extracted genomic DNA was distributed evenly across all wells of several immunoSEQ 96-well plates, and each plate served as one replicate. For sorted subsets, around 200 ng genomic DNA, equal to 30,000 to 35,000 T cell genomes, was loaded into each replicate PCR. Purified libraries were measured with a Qubit 3.0 fluorometer, size-checked on a Bioanalyzer 2100, and measured again with the KAPA Library Quantification kit. A separate single-read 150-cycle Illumina NextSeq 550 flow cell was used to sequence each immunoSEQ 96-well plate. The study's processing was this. Because the immunoSEQ output held only junctional sequences and lacked quality scores, the filtering could not match the filtering applied to full-length reads. To assign V/J genes and CDR3, sequences were annotated against IMGT germline references using PyIR, a Python wrapper for IgBLAST v1.9. Any read was removed if the V/J assignment was weak (E-value above 1e-6), the CDR3 was missing, or the read contained stop codons, out-of-frame junctions, or ambiguous translated residues. V3J clonotypes were defined as sequences sharing an identical inferred V gene, J gene, and CDR3 amino acid sequence. Percentage overlap between repertoires was computed as shared unique clonotypes divided by the size of the smaller repertoire. Repertoire richness was assessed with RTK rarefaction, the Chao1 estimator, and Recon v2.1 estimates of unobserved clonotypes. Generation probabilities were computed with OLGA for all TCRbeta clonotypes obtained by the gDNA method from several donors. In TCRdb, the immuneACCESS table is reduced to in-frame sequences with V and J assigned. These tables do not hold every clone; where another copy was compared, an unresolved V gene accounts for under half, and the others remain unexplained. That table furnishes V, J and clone size, whereas the DNA furnished D and trimming. The sample includes approximately 650,000 clones, with roughly 96% observed a single time. The ten largest make up roughly 0.1% of the sample.

General findings and caveats noted by the study authors: Higher generation probabilities were observed for clonotypes shared by all four sorted-subset donors than for non-shared clonotypes. Incomplete sequencing was indicated by rarefaction of sorted-subset datasets, despite the large sequencing depth. Based on pairwise subsampling, the degree of clonotype sharing among donors was expected to be affected by sequencing depth. Sampling was restricted to blood, and TCR repertoires in tissue are likely to differ from TCR repertoires in blood. Naive subsets generally had larger estimated clonotype richness than memory subsets did. Across four donors, approximately 5% of naive CD4, roughly 3.3% of naive CD8, roughly 2.2% of memory CD4, and approximately 0.4% of memory CD8 clonotypes were shared. The genetic and exposure-history diversity represented was limited by the small number of donors.

What was sequenced was naive CD8+ T cells sorted from blood. The cell subset or site label on this specimen signifies: CD45RA+CCR7+. The chain joins TRBV28 to TRBJ2-7; matching of 6 bases hints at TRBD2 as the D gene. This TCR came from a woman younger than 45 in good health. CDR3 region: CASSLYERATYEQYF. The sequenced DNA: TGTGCCAGCAGTTTATACGAGCGGGCGACCTACGAGCAGTACTTC.